This TCR beta chain was recovered during a study of beta chain features in type 1 diabetes. In the case of this clone: Its target is not known.

Expressed TCRB transcripts got sequenced, as all isolated RNA was reverse transcribed. Method: immunoSEQ multiplex PCR; TCRdb's copy keeps in-frame clones and lacks some. The sample carries 600,000 or so clones, over 13% recorded once. Findings and limits, study-wide: The naive, central memory and Treg TCRB repertoires looked more alike in patients than they did in healthy donors. In these data, an HLA type influence on TCRB rearrangement remained unresolved. In all four CD4+ subsets, TCRB CDR3 length was significantly, moderately reduced in type 1 diabetes. In type 1 diabetes patients, VDJ junctions had fewer insertions; deletions at these junctions were more frequent. Patients and controls would share equally any PCR tilt toward shorter templates.

CDR1 and CDR2 from the germline V gene are MDHEN and SYDVKM. The CDR3 covers 13 residues. The TCR originated in a young man with type 1 diabetes. The chain employs TRBV28 and TRBJ2-5; D call uncertain. The DNA end favors TRBJ2-7, so the J call may be wrong. The sample taken for sequencing was naive CD4+ T cells from blood. CDR3 sequence (DNA): TGTGCCAGCAGTTTAGGGAAGGGATACGAGCAGTACTTC. It translates to CASSLGKGYEQYF.